A selection of T cell receptor beta chains follows, all from one sample in a study of blood T cell repertoires in COVID-19. Sequencing was performed with immunoSEQ multiplex PCR; in TCRdb, only in-frame clones are kept and a portion is missing. Here the sample spans a few hundred thousand clones, around 90% being singletons. Sequenced sample: peripheral blood. These receptors all stem from a human donor in a cohort sampled during active COVID-19. CDR3s include the opening cysteine and the closing phenylalanine or tryptophan. Fields, in order: J gene, clone size, V gene, CDR3 length, D gene, CDR3 protein, CDR3 DNA. A D gene is named only where the DNA matches it firmly. Clone size, where shown, is once, few, many, or a class for clones that have expanded.

TRBJ1-5 . TRBV19 14 TRBD1 CASSFPGGYQPQHF TGTGCCAGTAGTTTCCCAGGGGGTTATCAGCCCCAGCATTTT
TRBJ1-1 once TRBV6-5 14 TRBD1 CASTNTDRGNKAFF TGTGCCAGCACCAATACCGACAGGGGGAATAAAGCTTTCTTT
TRBJ1-1 . TRBV19 15 TRBD1 CASSIGQGGGTEAFF TGTGCCAGTAGTATAGGTCAGGGGGGTGGCACTGAAGCTTTCTTT
TRBJ2-4 . TRBV7-2 16 TRBD2 CASSLGGPSGGGIQYF TGTGCCAGCAGCTTAGGAGGGCCTAGCGGGGGTGGCATTCAGTACTTC
TRBJ2-7 . TRBV6-5 15 TRBD2 CATQNQAGMGYEQYF TGTGCCACCCAAAATCAAGCGGGGATGGGCTACGAGCAGTACTTC
TRBJ1-1 . TRBV20-1 14 . CSASSLGMNTEAFF TGCAGTGCTAGTAGCCTAGGCATGAACACTGAAGCTTTCTTT
TRBJ2-1 . TRBV12-3/TRBV12-4 12 . CASSPVSIEQFF TGTGCCAGCAGCCCGGTCTCCATTGAGCAGTTCTTC
TRBJ2-3 . TRBV29-1 19 TRBD2 CSVERGVGGLAEIKDTQYF TGCAGCGTTGAAAGGGGGGTCGGGGGACTAGCGGAAATTAAAGATACGCAGTATTTT
TRBJ2-2 . TRBV25-1 11 . CASQGLVELFF TGTGCCAGCCAGGGGTTAGTGGAGCTGTTTTTT
TRBJ2-7 . TRBV11-2 18 TRBD1 CASSPLDRGRRVTYEQYF TGTGCCAGCAGCCCTTTGGACAGGGGGCGAAGGGTAACCTACGAGCAGTACTTC
TRBJ2-1 . TRBV24-1 15 . CATSDNHRQWDEQFF TGTGCCACCAGTGATAATCACAGGCAGTGGGATGAGCAGTTCTTC
TRBJ2-5 once TRBV28 15 . CASGDGGIEGETQYF TGTGCCAGCGGGGACGGCGGGATTGAAGGAGAGACCCAGTACTTC
TRBJ1-2 . TRBV6-1 16 . CASSEFTLAGEYGYTF TGTGCCAGCAGTGAATTCACCCTGGCAGGGGAATATGGCTACACCTTC
TRBJ2-7 . TRBV19 15 TRBD1 CASRGSGTDSYEQYF TGTGCCAGTAGAGGCTCCGGGACAGACTCCTACGAGCAGTACTTC
TRBJ2-1 . TRBV27 13 . CASSWDTWGEQFF TGTGCCAGCAGTTGGGACACATGGGGGGAGCAGTTCTTC
TRBJ2-1 . TRBV5-6 15 . CASLRGGSSYNEQFF TGTGCCAGCCTCAGGGGCGGAAGCTCCTACAATGAGCAGTTCTTC
TRBJ2-5 . TRBV9 15 TRBD2 CASSRPLAGQETQYF TGTGCCAGCAGCCGCCCCTTAGCGGGCCAAGAGACCCAGTACTTC
TRBJ1-1 once TRBV2 13 . CASSSDSRTEAFF TGTGCCAGCAGTAGCGATAGCCGGACTGAAGCTTTCTTT
TRBJ2-5 . TRBV2 16 TRBD1 CASRPRGGQGWETQYF TGTGCCAGCAGACCGCGAGGGGGACAGGGCTGGGAGACCCAGTACTTC
TRBJ2-1 . TRBV4-1 14 TRBD1 CASSQDTGVGEQFF TGCGCCAGCAGCCAAGATACAGGGGTGGGTGAGCAGTTCTTC
TRBJ2-2 . TRBV19 19 TRBD1 CASSIDSPQDRGNTGELFF TGTGCCAGTAGTATAGATTCCCCCCAAGACAGGGGGAACACCGGGGAGCTGTTTTTT
TRBJ2-3 . TRBV19 15 TRBD1 CASSRRDSSTDTQYF TGTGCCAGTAGCCGTCGGGACAGTAGCACAGATACGCAGTATTTT
TRBJ2-1 . TRBV29-1 14 TRBD2 CSVGGGSSYNEQFF TGCAGCGTTGGGGGCGGGAGCTCCTACAATGAGCAGTTCTTC
TRBJ2-5 . TRBV29-1 17 . CSVESRERQRYQETQYF TGCAGCGTTGAATCACGCGAGAGACAGAGGTACCAAGAGACCCAGTACTTC
TRBJ2-6 . TRBV6-4 16 TRBD1 CASSRDSTSGANVLTF TGTGCCAGCAGTCGGGACAGCACCTCTGGGGCCAACGTCCTGACTTTC
TRBJ1-4 . TRBV4-1 13 . CASSQVLVEKLFF TGCGCCAGCAGCCAAGTCCTCGTTGAAAAACTGTTTTTT
TRBJ2-2 . TRBV4-1 16 . CASSQPLRTSTGELFF TGCGCCAGCAGCCAACCACTTCGGACATCCACCGGGGAGCTGTTTTTT
TRBJ2-6 . TRBV27 15 . CARPPDFSGANVLTF TGTGCCAGACCCCCGGACTTCTCTGGGGCCAACGTCCTGACTTTC
TRBJ2-2 . TRBV7-3 21 TRBD1 CASSLTRGAKGQGANTGELFF TGTGCCAGCAGCTTAACTCGCGGAGCTAAGGGCCAGGGGGCGAACACCGGGGAGCTGTTTTTT
TRBJ2-7 few TRBV4-1 15 TRBD2 CASSQGTSTIYEQYF TGCGCCAGCAGCCAAGGGACTAGCACGATCTACGAGCAGTACTTC
TRBJ1-3 . TRBV11-2 16 . CASSLGGAGAGNTIYF TGTGCCAGCAGCTTAGGTGGTGCAGGGGCAGGAAACACCATATATTTT
TRBJ1-5 few TRBV5-3 16 TRBD1 CARSLGGQVFNQPQHF TGTGCCAGAAGCTTGGGGGGACAGGTTTTCAATCAGCCCCAGCATTTT
TRBJ1-2 . TRBV30 14 . CAWSPGERNYGYTF TGTGCCTGGAGTCCGGGGGAACGAAACTATGGCTACACCTTC
TRBJ1-4 . TRBV2 14 . CASSRGRTNEKLFF TGTGCCAGCAGCCGGGGGAGAACTAATGAAAAACTGTTTTTT
TRBJ2-7 . TRBV28 16 . CASSRQLLAEPYEQYF TGTGCCAGCAGTCGGCAGCTTCTGGCGGAGCCCTACGAGCAGTACTTC
TRBJ1-6 . TRBV7-8 15 TRBD1 CASSLARQGDSPLHF TGTGCCAGCAGCTTAGCGCGGCAGGGGGACTCACCCCTCCACTTT
TRBJ1-1 few TRBV27 15 . CASSLSYAGNTEAFF TGTGCCAGCAGTTTATCGTACGCCGGGAACACTGAAGCTTTCTTT
TRBJ2-6 . TRBV28 15 . CASSSPPSGANVLTF TGTGCCAGCAGTTCCCCCCCATCTGGGGCCAACGTCCTGACTTTC
TRBJ2-7 . TRBV19 16 TRBD1 CASSLRGTADSYEQYF TGTGCCAGTAGCTTACGAGGGACAGCTGACTCCTACGAGCAGTACTTC
TRBJ2-3 . TRBV7-9 16 TRBD2 CASTPSGRTSTDTQYF TGTGCCAGCACCCCGAGCGGGAGGACGAGCACAGATACGCAGTATTTT
TRBJ2-7 once TRBV28 15 TRBD2 CASRLAGGPSYEQYF TGTGCCAGCAGGCTAGCGGGAGGGCCGAGTTACGAGCAGTACTTC
TRBJ2-7 . TRBV7-2 13 . CASSVTRNYEQYF TGTGCCAGCAGCGTTACTAGGAACTACGAGCAGTACTTC
TRBJ2-1 few TRBV29-1 14 . CSVEGGRGVNEQFF TGCAGCGTTGAAGGAGGCAGGGGGGTCAATGAGCAGTTCTTC
TRBJ2-1 . TRBV5-1 14 TRBD1 CASSSDRGLDEQFF TGCGCCAGCTCATCAGACAGGGGGCTCGATGAGCAGTTCTTC
TRBJ1-2 once TRBV30 11 . CAWANSYGYTF TGTGCCTGGGCCAACTCCTATGGCTACACCTTC
TRBJ2-5 . TRBV4-1 16 TRBD2 CASSQSGRDPRETQYF TGCGCCAGCAGCCAGAGCGGGAGGGACCCAAGGGAGACCCAGTACTTC
TRBJ1-4 . TRBV5-1 16 . CASSFTAKATNEKLFF TGCGCCAGCAGCTTCACAGCTAAGGCAACTAATGAAAAACTGTTTTTT
TRBJ1-2 few TRBV7-2 13 . CASSLGQIYGYTF TGTGCCAGCAGCTTAGGGCAGATCTATGGCTACACCTTC
TRBJ2-1 . TRBV30 18 TRBD1 CAWTYPGQGAVFSYEQFF TGTGCCTGGACCTACCCGGGACAGGGGGCTGTATTTTCGTATGAGCAGTTCTTC